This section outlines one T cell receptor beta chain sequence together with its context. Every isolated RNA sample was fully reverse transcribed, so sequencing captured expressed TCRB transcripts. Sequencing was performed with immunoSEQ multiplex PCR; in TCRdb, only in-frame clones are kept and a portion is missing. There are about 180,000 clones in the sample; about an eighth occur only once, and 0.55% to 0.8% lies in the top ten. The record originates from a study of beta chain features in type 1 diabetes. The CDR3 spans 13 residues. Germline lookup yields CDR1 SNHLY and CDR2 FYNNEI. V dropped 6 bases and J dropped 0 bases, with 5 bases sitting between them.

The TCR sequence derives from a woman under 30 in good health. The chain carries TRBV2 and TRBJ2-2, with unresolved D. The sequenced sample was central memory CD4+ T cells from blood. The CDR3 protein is CASSPSNTGELFF. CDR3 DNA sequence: TGTGCCAGCAGCCCCTCGAACACCGGGGAGCTGTTTTTT.